The subject of this entry is one T cell receptor beta chain. V lost 4 bases, J lost 4 bases, and 13 bases stayed unmatched. Looked up from germline, CDR1 is SGHRS and CDR2 is YFSETQ. CDR3 length equals 17 residues. These data come from a study of shared clonotypes between healthy human individuals. Sequenced by immunoSEQ multiplex PCR; TCRdb stores in-frame clones only, minus some. This sample has about 2.1 million clones, with roughly 93% found just once. Naive CD8 cells lacked CD45RO and underwent positive selection for CCR7, leaving out terminally differentiated effector memory CD45RA+ cells. This chain links TRBV5-1 with TRBJ2-5, with TRBD1 identical over 10 bases. This receptor was taken from a man aged 18 to 30 in good health. Some clones in this sample may be carry-over from other donors' samples. Sequencing was carried out using naive CD8+ T cells from PBMCs. In nucleotides, the CDR3 is TGCGCCAGCAGCCAACGGGACAGGGGATGGAGGTTAGAGACCCAGTACTTC. Protein sequence: CASSQRDRGWRLETQYF.